The source of this T cell receptor beta chain is a study of blood T cell repertoires in COVID-19. Study context: The United States, Italy and Spain were the sources of the acute and convalescent COVID-19 samples. PBMCs, B-cell-depleted T cells, or T cells were the source of the cDNA or gDNA that made up the material.

A note on this clone: In the same sample, other DNA sequences code for this CDR3.

The germline gives CDR1 SGHRS, CDR2 YFSETQ. The CDR3 is 14 residues long. V was cut by 0 bases and J by 7 bases, with 8 bases left in between. Original analysis: Cell counts per sample came from amplifying reference gene primers. The assay was immunoSEQ multiplex PCR, and TCRdb's table has in-frame clones only and misses some. That table furnishes V, J and clone size, whereas the DNA furnished D and trimming. The top ten hold approximately 3.5% of the sample, which has about 140,000 clones, under 90% seen once. The TCR originated in a man between 65 and 85 years old who had recovered from COVID-19. Sequences were obtained from peripheral blood. This chain uses TRBV5-1 with TRBJ1-6, with D maybe TRBD1 (5 bases). In DNA, the CDR3 is TGCGCCAGCAGCTTGGAAGGGGTAAATTCACCCCTCCACTTT. Translated: CASSLEGVNSPLHF.